Sequencing of this TCR beta chain was carried out in a study of neurological immune-mediated disorders. The CDR3 is made up of 19 amino acids. The V gene end was trimmed by 6 bases and the J gene end by 0 bases; junction bases not matched to a gene: 20. Germline V gene lookup returns CDR1 DFQATT and CDR2 SNEGSKA (reference sequence). Specified time point: technical triplicate 3. At least ten counts were recorded for this clonotype. TCRdb processed the 5' RACE reads anew with MiXCR; each CDR3 protein has one entry. Seen here are approximately 28,000 distinct CDR3 sequences, about a sixth observed once, and the top ten hold around 4.9%.

The TCR originated in a female donor with HTLV-1-associated myelopathy (HAM/TSP). Sequencing used CD4+ T cells from blood. This sequence joins TRBV20-1 and TRBJ2-1, with 7 positions matching TRBD2. CDR3 nucleotide sequence: TGCAGTGCCGCCCTGACGGGCGGGAGAAGGGGTAGCTCCTACAATGAGCAGTTCTTC. Its translation is CSAALTGGRRGSSYNEQFF.